This T cell receptor (beta chain) stems from a study of blood T cells in healthy people across ages (dated by TCRdb to the mid-2010s). In the study overall: Template switching captured roughly one uniquely barcoded TCR beta cDNA molecule per two T cells in model experiments. Using deep sequencing normalized with unique cDNA molecular identifiers, the study measured how TCR beta repertoire diversity changes with age. Four age groups were formed from the donors: young (average approximately 15 years), middle-aged (roughly 38), aged (62) and long-lived (around 82). Donors of different ages were randomly distributed across sequencing lanes to avoid experimental bias. For two donors (one aged 18 to 30 and one aged 80 or older), the study analyzed two additional independent replicas of 1 million unique cDNA reads from the same blood draw. Summary of the overall study and its limitations: The CMV infection status of donors was not known, potentially confounding age-related changes in expanded clonotypes. Compared with the aged group, the long-lived group had more naive CD4+ T cells, fewer expanded clones and increased TCR diversity, suggesting age selection. Total diversity estimates from one million sequenced T cells were considered lower bounds and underestimates. There was a strong correlation between observed TCR beta diversity and the percentage of naive T cells measured by flow cytometry. Since profiling was done on bulk unsorted PBMCs, naive and antigen-experienced compartments could not be conclusively compared. Observed TCR beta diversity per million T cells fell roughly linearly with age, and a significant reduction was already apparent by age roughly 40.

This clonotype showed up just a few times. The target of this receptor is not known. Per-nucleotide qualities are absent, and no much larger clonotype sits a single base away. Systemically healthy Caucasian individuals from Russia, some 40 in total and aged roughly 6 to 100 years, were included as donors. Ten milliliters of peripheral blood were drawn from each donor into EDTA-treated Vacutainer tubes. Ficoll-Paque density-gradient centrifugation was used to isolate PBMCs, with at least 7 million per sample. Total RNA, at least 6 micrograms per sample, was extracted from PBMCs with Trizol reagent. For every donor, flow cytometry on a PBMC aliquot measured the percentage of naive CD45RAhigh/CD27high T cells. Library preparation was by 5' RACE. The sequencer was an Illumina HiSeq 2500. A second PCR of about 6 to 11 cycles was run with a J-beta primer mix and a sample-barcoded 5' primer. A template-switch 5' adaptor carrying 12 random nucleotides introduced a unique molecular identifier onto each TCR beta cDNA molecule. At least 2.5 million CDR3-containing paired-end reads were obtained from each sample. First-strand cDNA synthesis was performed from all RNA using the Mint cDNA synthesis kit, with priming by a TRBC-specific oligonucleotide. Following uracil-DNA glycosylase treatment, a first 18-cycle PCR with universal primers M1SS and BC2_uni_R was performed on all cDNA. Per the source publication's procedure: Each sample was normalized by randomly selecting 1 million high-quality reads, each carrying a distinct molecular identifier. Instead of being binned into consensus sequences, reads that shared molecular identifiers were thrown out. MiTCR, with a Q25 quality threshold and the strictest error-elimination algorithm, was used for CDR3 identification, clonotype clustering and error correction. A nonparametric unseen species model using Euler transformation provided a lower-bound estimate of total TCR beta diversity. In-frame beta chains were kept once TCRdb had trimmed the public reads at Q25 with fastp and called clones with MiXCR. Duplicate CDR3 protein sequences are folded into a single record with the most common DNA and genes. TCRdb, not the original authors, processed these V and J calls. Here the sample has 1.5 million to 2 million distinct CDR3 sequences; 25% to 30% occur a single time. 7% to 9% of the sample belongs to the ten largest clones.

What was sequenced was blood. The clonotype comes from a woman in her thirties in good health.

The CDR3 reads as follows: CASSQGLGNPGTQYF. The DNA is TGTGCCAGCAGCCAAGGACTGGGGAATCCTGGGACGCAGTATTTT. Recombination connected TRBV6-8 to TRBJ2-3; TRBD2 could be the D gene, as 5 bases match. V was cut back by 6 bases and J by 9 bases, leaving a gap of 22 bases between them. The CDR3 holds 15 amino acids from the cysteine to the phenylalanine. Left in the record is the CDR3 DNA by itself, 45 bases read in frame from the first base. The germline V gene gives CDR1 as MNHGY and CDR2 as SAAAGT.